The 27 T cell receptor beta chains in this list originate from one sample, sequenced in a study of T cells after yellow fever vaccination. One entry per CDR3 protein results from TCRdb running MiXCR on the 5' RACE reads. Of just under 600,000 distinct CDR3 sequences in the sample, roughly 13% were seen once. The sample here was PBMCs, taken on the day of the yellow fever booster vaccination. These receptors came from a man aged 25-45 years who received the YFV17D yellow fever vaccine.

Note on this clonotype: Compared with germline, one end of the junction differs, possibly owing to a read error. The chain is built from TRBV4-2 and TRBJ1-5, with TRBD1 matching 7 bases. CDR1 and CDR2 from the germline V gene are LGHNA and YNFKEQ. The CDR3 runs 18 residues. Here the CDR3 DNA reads TGTGCCAGCAGCAAAGACGGGACAGCAGGCGGGTCCTATCAGCCCCAGCATTTT. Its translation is CASSKDGTAGGSYQPQHF.

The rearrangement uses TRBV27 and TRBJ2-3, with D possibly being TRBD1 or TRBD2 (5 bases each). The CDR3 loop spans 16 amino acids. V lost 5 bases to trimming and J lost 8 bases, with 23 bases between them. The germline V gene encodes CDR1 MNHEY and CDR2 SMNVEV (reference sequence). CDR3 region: CASSGPGTADPTTQYF. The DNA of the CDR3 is TGTGCCAGCAGTGGACCCGGGACGGCTGACCCGACTACGCAGTATTTT.

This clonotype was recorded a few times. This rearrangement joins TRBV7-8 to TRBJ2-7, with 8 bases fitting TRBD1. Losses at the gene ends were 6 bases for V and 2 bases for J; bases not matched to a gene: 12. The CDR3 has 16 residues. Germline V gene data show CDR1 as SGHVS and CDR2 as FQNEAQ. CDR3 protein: CASREFPGGEPYEQYF. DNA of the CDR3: TGTGCCAGCAGAGAGTTTCCAGGGGGCGAACCCTACGAGCAGTACTTC.

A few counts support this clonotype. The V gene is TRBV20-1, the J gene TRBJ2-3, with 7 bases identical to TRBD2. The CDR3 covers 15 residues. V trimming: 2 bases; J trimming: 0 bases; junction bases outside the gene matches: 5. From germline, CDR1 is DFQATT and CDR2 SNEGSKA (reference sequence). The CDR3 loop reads CSARKSGTSTDTQYF. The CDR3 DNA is TGCAGTGCTAGAAAAAGCGGGACTAGCACAGATACGCAGTATTTT.

CDR3 DNA: TGTGCCAGCAGTGAAGTGTCAGGACCCTATTCACCCCTCCACTTT. Translated: CASSEVSGPYSPLHF. This sequence joins TRBV6-1 and TRBJ1-6; no firm D call. Germline V gives CDR1 MNHNS, CDR2 SASEGT. Trimming took off 1 base at V and 8 bases at J, with 12 bases between the two ends. CDR3 length equals 15 residues.

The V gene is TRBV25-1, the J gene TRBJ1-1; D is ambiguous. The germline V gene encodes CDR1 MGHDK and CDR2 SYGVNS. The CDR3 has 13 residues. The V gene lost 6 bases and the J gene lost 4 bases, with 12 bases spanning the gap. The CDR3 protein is CASRGGGSTEAFF. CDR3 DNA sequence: TGTGCCAGCAGGGGCGGAGGAAGCACTGAAGCTTTCTTT. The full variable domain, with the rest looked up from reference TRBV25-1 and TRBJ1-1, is EADIYQTPRYLVIGTGKKITLECSQTMGHDKMYWYQQDPGMELHLIHYSYGVNSTEKGDLSSESTVSRIRTEHFPLTLESARPSHTSQYLCASRGGGSTEAFFGQGTRLTVV.

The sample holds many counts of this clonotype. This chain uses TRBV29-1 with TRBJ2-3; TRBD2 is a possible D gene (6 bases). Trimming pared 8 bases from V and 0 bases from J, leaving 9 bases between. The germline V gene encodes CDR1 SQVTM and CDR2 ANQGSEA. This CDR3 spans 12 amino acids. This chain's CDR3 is CSWEASTDTQYF. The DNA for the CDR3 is TGCAGCTGGGAGGCTAGCACAGATACGCAGTATTTT.

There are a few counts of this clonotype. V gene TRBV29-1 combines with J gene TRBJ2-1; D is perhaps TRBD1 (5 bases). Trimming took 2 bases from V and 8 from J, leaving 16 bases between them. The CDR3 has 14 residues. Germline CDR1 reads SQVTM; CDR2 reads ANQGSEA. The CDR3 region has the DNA TGCAGCGTTGAATTAGGGGTTGGGTTGGATGAGCAGTTCTTC. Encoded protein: CSVELGVGLDEQFF.

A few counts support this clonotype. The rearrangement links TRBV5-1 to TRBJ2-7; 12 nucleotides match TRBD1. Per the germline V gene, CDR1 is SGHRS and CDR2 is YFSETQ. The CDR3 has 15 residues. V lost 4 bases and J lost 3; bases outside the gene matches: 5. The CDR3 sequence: CASSDRDRGLYEQYF. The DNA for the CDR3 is TGCGCCAGCAGCGACCGGGACAGGGGGCTCTACGAGCAGTACTTC.

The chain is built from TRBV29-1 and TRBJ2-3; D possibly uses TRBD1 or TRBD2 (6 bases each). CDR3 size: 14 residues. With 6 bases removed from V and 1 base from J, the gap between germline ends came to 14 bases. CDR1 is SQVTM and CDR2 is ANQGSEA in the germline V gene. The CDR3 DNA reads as TGCAGCGTCCTATGGGGGGCCGGCACAGATACGCAGTATTTT. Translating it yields CSVLWGAGTDTQYF.

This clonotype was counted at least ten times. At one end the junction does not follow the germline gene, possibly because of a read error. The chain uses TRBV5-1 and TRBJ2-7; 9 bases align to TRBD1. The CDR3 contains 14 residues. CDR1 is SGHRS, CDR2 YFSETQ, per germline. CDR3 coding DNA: TGTGCCAGCAGCCGGGGACAGGGTGCCTACGAGCAGTACTTC. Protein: CASSRGQGAYEQYF. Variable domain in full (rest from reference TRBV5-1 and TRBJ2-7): KAGVTQTPRYLIKTRGQQVTLSCSPISGHRSVSWYQQTPGQGLQFLFEYFSETQRNKGNFPGRFSGRQFSNSRSEMNVSTLELGDSALYLCASSRGQGAYEQYFGPGTRLTVT.

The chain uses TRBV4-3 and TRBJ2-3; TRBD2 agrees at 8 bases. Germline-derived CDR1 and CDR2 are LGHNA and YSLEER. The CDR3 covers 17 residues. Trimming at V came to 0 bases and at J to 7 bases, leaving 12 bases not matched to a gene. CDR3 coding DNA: TGCGCCAGCAGCCAAGAAGGGGTCCGGACTAGCCCAAATACGCAGTATTTT. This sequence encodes CASSQEGVRTSPNTQYF.

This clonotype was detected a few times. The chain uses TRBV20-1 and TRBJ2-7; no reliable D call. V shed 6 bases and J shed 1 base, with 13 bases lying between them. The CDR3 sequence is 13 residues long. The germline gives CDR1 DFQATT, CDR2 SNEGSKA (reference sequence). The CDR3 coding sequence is TGCAGTGCCCGCCCCGTTCCATCCTACGAGCAGTACTTC. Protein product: CSARPVPSYEQYF.

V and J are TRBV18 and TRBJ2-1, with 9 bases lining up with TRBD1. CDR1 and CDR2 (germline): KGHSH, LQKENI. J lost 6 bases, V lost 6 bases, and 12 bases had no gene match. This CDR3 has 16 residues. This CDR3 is CASSQVWTGVANEQFF. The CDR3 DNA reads TGTGCCAGCTCCCAAGTCTGGACAGGGGTTGCCAATGAGCAGTTCTTC.

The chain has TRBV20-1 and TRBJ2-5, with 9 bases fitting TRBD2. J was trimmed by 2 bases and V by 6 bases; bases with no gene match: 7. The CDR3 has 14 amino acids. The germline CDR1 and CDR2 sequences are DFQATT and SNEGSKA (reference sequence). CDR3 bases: TGCAGTGCCCCCCTAGCGGGAATGCAAGAGACCCAGTACTTC. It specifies CSAPLAGMQETQYF.

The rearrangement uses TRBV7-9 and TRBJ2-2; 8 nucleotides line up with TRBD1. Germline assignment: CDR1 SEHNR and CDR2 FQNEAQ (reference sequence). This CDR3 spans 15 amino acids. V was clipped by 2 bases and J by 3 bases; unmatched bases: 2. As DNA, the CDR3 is TGTGCCAGCAGCTTATCAGGGGGCTACACCGGGGAGCTGTTTTTT. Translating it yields CASSLSGGYTGELFF.

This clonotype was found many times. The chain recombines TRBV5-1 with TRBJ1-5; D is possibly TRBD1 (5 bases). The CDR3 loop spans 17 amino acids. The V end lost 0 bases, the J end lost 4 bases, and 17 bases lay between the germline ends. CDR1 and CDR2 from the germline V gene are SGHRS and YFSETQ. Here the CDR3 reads CASSLEGPGRINQPQHF. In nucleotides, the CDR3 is TGCGCCAGCAGCTTGGAGGGCCCGGGACGGATAAATCAGCCCCAGCATTTT.

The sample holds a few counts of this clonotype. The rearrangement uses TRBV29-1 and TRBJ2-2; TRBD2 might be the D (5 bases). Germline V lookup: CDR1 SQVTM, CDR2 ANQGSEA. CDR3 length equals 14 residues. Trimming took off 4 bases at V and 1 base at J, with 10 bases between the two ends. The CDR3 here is CSVGRGQNTGELFF. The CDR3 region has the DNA TGCAGCGTTGGGCGCGGGCAGAACACCGGGGAGCTGTTTTTT.

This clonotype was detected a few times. The CDR3 here is CASTLYGGGAGTEAFF. The CDR3 DNA reads TGTGCCAGCACCCTTTATGGGGGAGGAGCAGGCACTGAAGCTTTCTTT. This sequence joins TRBV28 and TRBJ1-1, with D maybe TRBD1 (5 bases). The CDR3 sequence is 16 residues long. In germline, CDR1 is MDHEN, CDR2 SYDVKM. The germline V and J ends were trimmed by 7 bases and 4 bases, with 22 bases remaining between them.

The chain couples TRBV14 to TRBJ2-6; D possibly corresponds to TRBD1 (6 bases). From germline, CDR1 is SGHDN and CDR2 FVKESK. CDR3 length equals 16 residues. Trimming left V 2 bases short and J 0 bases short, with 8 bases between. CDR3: CASSQRGGSGANVLTF. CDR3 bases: TGTGCCAGCAGCCAACGAGGGGGCTCTGGGGCCAACGTCCTGACTTTC.

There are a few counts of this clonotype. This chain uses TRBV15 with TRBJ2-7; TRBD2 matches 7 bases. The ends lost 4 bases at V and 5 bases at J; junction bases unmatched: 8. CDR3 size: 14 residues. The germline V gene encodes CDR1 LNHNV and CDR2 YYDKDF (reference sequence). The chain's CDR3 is CATSTVSGVNEQYF. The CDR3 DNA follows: TGTGCCACCAGCACGGTGAGCGGGGTCAACGAGCAGTACTTC.

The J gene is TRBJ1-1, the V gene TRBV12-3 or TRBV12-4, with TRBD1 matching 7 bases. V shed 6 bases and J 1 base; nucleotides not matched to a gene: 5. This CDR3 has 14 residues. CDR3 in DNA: TGTGCCAGCAGCGAGGGACAGAAGAACACTGAAGCTTTCTTT. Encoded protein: CASSEGQKNTEAFF.

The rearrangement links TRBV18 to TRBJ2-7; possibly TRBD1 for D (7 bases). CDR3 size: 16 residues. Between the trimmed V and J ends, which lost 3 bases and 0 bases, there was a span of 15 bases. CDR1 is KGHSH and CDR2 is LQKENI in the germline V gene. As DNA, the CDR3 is TGTGCCAGCTCACCGCAGGGGGGCGAAAGCTCCTACGAGCAGTACTTC. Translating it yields CASSPQGGESSYEQYF.

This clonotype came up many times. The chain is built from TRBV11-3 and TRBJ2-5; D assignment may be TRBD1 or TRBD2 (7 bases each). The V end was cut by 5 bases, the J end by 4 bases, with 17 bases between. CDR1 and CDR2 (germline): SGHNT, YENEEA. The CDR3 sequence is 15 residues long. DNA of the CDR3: TGTGCCAGCAGCCTGAGGGGGCTAGCGGTAGAGACCCAGTACTTC. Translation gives CASSLRGLAVETQYF. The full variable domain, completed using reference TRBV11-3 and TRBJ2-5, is EAGVVQSPRYKIIEKKQPVAFWCNPISGHNTLYWYLQNLGQGPELLIRYENEEAVDDSQLPKDRFSAERLKGVDSTLKIQPAELGDSAVYLCASSLRGLAVETQYFGPGTRLLVL.

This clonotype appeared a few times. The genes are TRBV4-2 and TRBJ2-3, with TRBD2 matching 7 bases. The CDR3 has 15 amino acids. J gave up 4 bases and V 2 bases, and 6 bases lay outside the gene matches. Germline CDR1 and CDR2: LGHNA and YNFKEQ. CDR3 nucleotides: TGTGCCAGCAGCCAACGGGGGGATGGCGCAGATACGCAGTATTTT. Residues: CASSQRGDGADTQYF.

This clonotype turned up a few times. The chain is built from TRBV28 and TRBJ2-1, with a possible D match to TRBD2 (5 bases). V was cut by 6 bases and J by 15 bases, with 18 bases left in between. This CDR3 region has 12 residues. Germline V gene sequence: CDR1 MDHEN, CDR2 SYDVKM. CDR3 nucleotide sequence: TGTGCCAGCAGCACCCCCGGACTTTTTCCGTTCTTC. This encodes CASSTPGLFPFF.

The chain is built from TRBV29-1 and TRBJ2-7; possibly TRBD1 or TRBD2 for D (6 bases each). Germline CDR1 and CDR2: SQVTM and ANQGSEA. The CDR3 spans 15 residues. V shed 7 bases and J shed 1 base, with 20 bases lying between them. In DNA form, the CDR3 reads TGCAGCGCCCGGGGGCCAGCGGGCCGTTCCTACGAGCAGTACTTC. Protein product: CSARGPAGRSYEQYF.